The T cell receptor beta chain described here comes from a study of shared clonotypes between healthy human individuals. Study-level points and caveats: The donor pool, a small one, limited the genetic and exposure-history diversity represented.

The V gene end was trimmed by 2 bases and the J gene end by 9 bases; junction bases not matched to a gene: 17. The germline gives CDR1 LGHNA, CDR2 YNFKEQ. CDR3 length: 18 residues. Approximately 270 ng DNA, tens of thousands of T cell genomes, went into unsorted PBMC replicate PCRs. Only in-frame clones appear in the TCRdb table, and some are missing; sequencing was by immunoSEQ multiplex PCR. The table has 470,000 or so clones, almost 80% seen once. Concerning this clone: Its specificity is unknown.

V gene TRBV4-2 combines with J gene TRBJ2-1, with TRBD1 matching over 9 bases. Source material: PBMCs. The receptor's source is a woman between 35 and 50 years old in good health. Some clones in this sample may be carry-over from other donors' samples. The CDR3 loop is CASSQLSPAQGAWSEQFF. DNA for the CDR3: TGTGCCAGCAGCCAACTCTCCCCGGCACAGGGGGCTTGGAGTGAGCAGTTCTTC.